Listed here are 25 T cell receptor beta chains from one sample, sequenced in a study of human T cells and chemical hapten exposure. Time point in this sample: patch test 3, about 24 weeks after DPC sensitization. Treatment meaning: therapeutic diphenylcyclopropenone sensitization with weekly scalp DPC. TCRdb used MiXCR to reprocess the RACE reads, holding one entry per CDR3 protein. This repertoire shows more than 80,000 distinct CDR3 sequences, 11% found once; its top ten account for around 3.8%. Specimen: whole blood, collected in connection with sensitization to the hapten diphenylcyclopropenone (DPC). All receptors come from a woman aged 45-65 years with alopecia areata. Some clones in this sample may be carry-over from other donors' samples.

The J gene is TRBJ2-7, the V gene TRBV2; D possibly corresponds to TRBD1 (6 bases). The ends were cut back, 6 bases at V and 6 bases at J, with 18 bases in the middle. CDR1 and CDR2 (germline): SNHLY, FYNNEI. This CDR3 spans 14 amino acids. CDR3 nucleotide sequence: TGTGCCAGCAGCCGCTGGACAGAACAACGCGAGCAGTACTTC. It codes for CASSRWTEQREQYF.

This clonotype was seen repeatedly, ten times or more. The rearrangement uses TRBV12-3 or TRBV12-4 and TRBJ2-7; D is perhaps TRBD1 or TRBD2 (5 bases each). The V gene lost 2 bases and the J gene lost 7 bases, with 15 bases spanning the gap. The CDR3 is made up of 14 amino acids. The CDR3 nucleotides are TGTGCCAGCAGTTTACGTGAGGGGCGCGGGGAGCAGTACTTC. Translated, it gives CASSLREGRGEQYF.

V is TRBV29-1 and J is TRBJ2-1, with 10 bases fitting TRBD1. CDR3 length equals 16 residues. The germline CDR1 and CDR2 sequences are SQVTM and ANQGSEA. V dropped 7 bases and J dropped 0; count of bases not matched to a gene: 9. CDR3 residues: CSAGTGVPSSYNEQFF. The CDR3 region has the DNA TGCAGCGCCGGGACAGGGGTCCCGAGCTCCTACAATGAGCAGTTCTTC.

This clonotype has a count of ten or more. This chain links TRBV28 with TRBJ2-7, with D maybe TRBD2 (5 bases). Germline CDR1 and CDR2: MDHEN and SYDVKM. V lost 8 bases and J 2 bases, leaving 19 bases between the germline ends. The CDR3 totals 15 residues. The CDR3 sequence: CASGLPLRRAYEQYF. DNA of the CDR3: TGTGCCAGCGGACTTCCCCTACGTAGAGCCTACGAGCAGTACTTC.

The V gene is TRBV6-2 or TRBV6-3, the J gene TRBJ2-3; 7 bases match TRBD2. Trimming removed 6 bases from V and 6 bases from J; junction bases left unmatched: 9. Germline lookup yields CDR1 MNHEY and CDR2 SVGEGT. The CDR3 covers 14 residues. CDR3 protein: CASSRAGTYDTQYF. CDR3 DNA sequence: TGTGCCAGCAGCCGAGCGGGAACATATGATACGCAGTATTTT.

This clonotype has ten or more counts. CDR3: CSVSRGLGGAEAFF. CDR3 DNA sequence: TGCAGCGTTTCAAGGGGGTTGGGAGGGGCTGAAGCTTTCTTT. This chain uses TRBV29-1 with TRBJ1-1, with D perhaps TRBD1 (6 bases). V dropped 5 bases and J dropped 6 bases, with 19 bases sitting between them. Germline CDR1 reads SQVTM; CDR2 reads ANQGSEA. The CDR3 is made up of 14 amino acids.

This clonotype showed up many times. V usage is TRBV6-2 or TRBV6-3 and J usage is TRBJ2-7; 10 nucleotides agree with TRBD1. CDR3 size: 16 residues. The V segment lost 5 bases and the J segment 0 bases; nucleotides outside the gene matches: 7. Per the germline V gene, CDR1 is MNHEY and CDR2 is SVGEGT. The CDR3 is CASSPSRTGGSYEQYF. The CDR3 bases are TGTGCCAGCAGTCCTTCTCGGACAGGGGGCTCCTACGAGCAGTACTTC.

V is TRBV27 and J is TRBJ2-3; 10 positions agree with TRBD1. Per germline, CDR1 MNHEY and CDR2 SMNVEV (reference sequence). The CDR3 extends over 14 amino acids. V lost 6 bases and J lost 2; bases outside the gene matches: 2. DNA for the CDR3: TGTGCCAGCAGGGACAGGGGGGTCACAGATACGCAGTATTTT. This sequence encodes CASRDRGVTDTQYF.

At least ten counts were recorded for this clonotype. The chain recombines TRBV27 with TRBJ2-4; D not resolved. Per germline, CDR1 MNHEY and CDR2 SMNVEV (reference sequence). Trimming cost V 3 bases and J 5 bases, with 11 bases left between them. This CDR3 spans 14 amino acids. Written as DNA, the CDR3 is TGTGCCAGCAGTTTTGTCGGATTTGAAAACATTCAGTACTTC. The encoded protein is CASSFVGFENIQYF.

This clonotype was recorded many times. Mismatch with germline at one junction end may stem from a read error. V usage is TRBV15 and J usage is TRBJ2-7; possible D gene TRBD1, 6 bases. Per the germline V gene, CDR1 is LNHNV and CDR2 is YYDKDF (reference sequence). The CDR3 extends over 12 amino acids. The CDR3 is CATSRDRQAPDF. For the CDR3, the DNA is TGTGCCACCAGCAGAGATCGACAGGCCCCGGATTTC.

The table lists this clonotype with a few counts. The chain combines TRBV29-1 with TRBJ2-3; 12 nucleotides line up with TRBD2. Germline V CDR1 and CDR2: SQVTM, ANQGSEA. This CDR3 region has 16 residues. J gave up 3 bases and V 8 bases, and 12 bases lay outside the gene matches. The chain's CDR3 is CSSRGPSGRGTDTQYF. In DNA, the CDR3 is TGCAGCTCGAGGGGGCCTAGCGGGAGGGGAACAGATACGCAGTATTTT.

This sequence joins TRBV6-5 and TRBJ2-7; 10 positions agree with TRBD1. The trim removed 0 bases at V and 7 bases at J, leaving 9 bases unmatched. Germline-derived CDR1 and CDR2 are MNHEY and SVGAGI. The CDR3 has 16 amino acids. CDR3 loop: CASSYSRTGGSREQYF. CDR3 sequence (DNA): TGTGCCAGCAGTTACTCTCGGACAGGGGGGAGTAGGGAGCAGTACTTC.

This clonotype was recorded a few times. The gene calls are TRBV7-2 and TRBJ2-5, with D tentatively TRBD2 (5 bases). The V and J ends lost 5 bases and 5 bases respectively, with 18 bases between them. CDR3 length: 15 amino acids. Germline V gene data show CDR1 as SGHTA and CDR2 as FQGNSA. CDR3 coding DNA: TGTGCCAGCAGCGAGCTAGGGAGCCCGAGGGAGACCCAGTACTTC. This encodes CASSELGSPRETQYF.

This clonotype was detected a few times. The gene calls are TRBV11-3 and TRBJ2-7; D is perhaps TRBD1 (6 bases). V lost 5 bases and J 1 base, leaving 12 bases between the germline ends. The CDR3 has 14 amino acids. The germline CDR1 and CDR2 sequences are SGHNT and YENEEA. For the CDR3, the DNA is TGTGCCAGCAGCCCGGACAGTATTTCCTACGAGCAGTACTTC. This gives the protein CASSPDSISYEQYF.

This clonotype has at least ten counts. J is TRBJ2-6 and V is TRBV28; D is possibly TRBD1 or TRBD2 (6 bases each). Germline V CDR1 and CDR2: MDHEN, SYDVKM. The CDR3 sequence is 15 residues long. V was cut by 6 bases and J by 2 bases, with 11 bases left in between. CDR3 DNA: TGTGCCAGCAGGCTTAGGGGGGCTGGGGCCAACGTCCTGACTTTC. Translation gives CASRLRGAGANVLTF.

This clonotype was counted ten times or more. The chain has TRBV18 and TRBJ2-3; D may be TRBD1 (6 bases). The germline V gene encodes CDR1 KGHSH and CDR2 LQKENI. The ends were cut back, 1 base at V and 2 bases at J, with 7 bases in the middle. The CDR3 runs 14 residues. DNA of the CDR3: TGTGCCAGCTCACCACTGGGGGCCACAGATACGCAGTATTTT. Encoded protein: CASSPLGATDTQYF.

The rearrangement links TRBV28 to TRBJ2-7, with no clear D. V was trimmed by 6 bases and J by 1 base, leaving 13 bases between them. CDR1 is MDHEN and CDR2 is SYDVKM in the germline V gene. This CDR3 spans 14 amino acids. CDR3 residues: CASRSPPGSYEQYF. The CDR3 nucleotides read TGTGCCAGCAGATCGCCTCCCGGATCCTACGAGCAGTACTTC. Looking up the rest from reference TRBV28 and TRBJ2-7 gives the full variable domain: DVKVTQSSRYLVKRTGEKVFLECVQDMDHENMFWYRQDPGLGLRLIYFSYDVKMKEKGDIPEGYSVSREKKERFSLILESASTNQTSMYLCASRSPPGSYEQYFGPGTRLTVT.

This clonotype was counted only a few times. The chain recombines TRBV29-1 with TRBJ2-7; 7 bases agree with TRBD2. The CDR3 length is 11 residues. Germline V lookup: CDR1 SQVTM, CDR2 ANQGSEA. After removal of 4 bases from V and 3 bases from J, the junction contained 0 bases not matched to a gene. Here the CDR3 reads CSVGGGYEQYF. The CDR3 DNA sequence: TGCAGCGTTGGGGGGGGCTACGAGCAGTACTTC.

This clonotype was detected ten times or more. The chain combines TRBV20-1 with TRBJ2-7; 11 bases map to TRBD1. V was pared by 6 bases and J by 10 bases, with 14 bases of the junction left unmatched. CDR3 size: 14 residues. Looked up from germline, CDR1 is DFQATT and CDR2 is SNEGSKA (reference sequence). Written as DNA, the CDR3 is TGCAGTGCCCCGCTCCCGGACAGGGGGCGGCCCCAGTACTTC. Translated: CSAPLPDRGRPQYF.

The J gene is TRBJ2-2, the V gene TRBV28, with D hard to call. The CDR3 runs to 14 residues. CDR1 MDHEN and CDR2 SYDVKM come from the germline V gene. The V and J ends lost 5 bases and 7 bases respectively, with 14 bases between them. CDR3 protein: CASSKRVVIGELFF. The DNA for the CDR3 is TGTGCCAGCAGTAAAAGGGTGGTGATCGGGGAGCTGTTTTTT.

This clonotype was counted a few times. V is TRBV6-2 or TRBV6-3 and J is TRBJ2-1; TRBD1 matches 10 bases. Germline CDR1 reads MNHEY; CDR2 reads SVGEGT. Trimming removed 0 bases from V and 8 bases from J; junction bases left unmatched: 7. There are 16 residues in the CDR3. The DNA of the CDR3 is TGTGCCAGCAGTTACTCCCCCCGGGACAGGGGTGATGAGCAGTTCTTC. It codes for CASSYSPRDRGDEQFF.

The chain recombines TRBV19 with TRBJ2-4; 7 bases align to TRBD2. The CDR3 length is 15 residues. Germline values: CDR1 LNHDA, CDR2 SQIVND (reference sequence). V trimming: 6 bases; J trimming: 7 bases; junction bases outside the gene matches: 12. CDR3 DNA: TGTGCCAGTAGGCCCCCCGGGCCAGCGGGGAACATTCAGTACTTC. This encodes CASRPPGPAGNIQYF.

This clonotype was observed at least ten times. The chain combines TRBV7-9 with TRBJ1-1, with TRBD1 matching over 8 bases. Trimming cost V 4 bases and J 4 bases; bases outside gene matches: 5. The CDR3 runs 14 residues. Germline V lookup: CDR1 SEHNR, CDR2 FQNEAQ (reference sequence). DNA of the CDR3: TGTGCCAGCAGCTCCCGCACAGGGGGCACTGAAGCTTTCTTT. Residues: CASSSRTGGTEAFF.

The chain couples TRBV20-1 to TRBJ2-1; 7 bases agree with TRBD1. Germline V gene sequence: CDR1 DFQATT, CDR2 SNEGSKA (reference sequence). Losses at the gene ends were 6 bases for V and 5 bases for J; bases not matched to a gene: 7. The CDR3 extends over 13 amino acids. The CDR3 nucleotides are TGCAGTGCGTACCGGGACAGCAACAATGAGCAGTTCTTC. This gives the protein CSAYRDSNNEQFF.

This clonotype was detected many times. The chain is built from TRBV6-5 and TRBJ2-7; D is perhaps TRBD1 (5 bases). This CDR3 is 14 amino acids long. The V end lost 6 bases, the J end lost 2 bases, and 14 bases lay between the germline ends. Germline loops: CDR1 MNHEY, CDR2 SVGAGI. Here the CDR3 reads CASRSRQSPYEQYF. The CDR3 nucleotides are TGTGCCAGCAGAAGCAGACAGTCCCCCTACGAGCAGTACTTC.